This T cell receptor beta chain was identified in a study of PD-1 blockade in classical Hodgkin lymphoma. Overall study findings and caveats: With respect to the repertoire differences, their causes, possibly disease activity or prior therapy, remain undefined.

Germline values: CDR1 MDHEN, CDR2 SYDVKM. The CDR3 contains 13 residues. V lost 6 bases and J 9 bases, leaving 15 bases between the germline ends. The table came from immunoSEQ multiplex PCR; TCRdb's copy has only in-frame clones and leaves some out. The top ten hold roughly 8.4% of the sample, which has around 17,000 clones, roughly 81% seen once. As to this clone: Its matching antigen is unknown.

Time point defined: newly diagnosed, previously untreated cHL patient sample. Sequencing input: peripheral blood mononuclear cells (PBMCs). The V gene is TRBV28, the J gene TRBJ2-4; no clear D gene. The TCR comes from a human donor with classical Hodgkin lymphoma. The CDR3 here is CASRSTGGSIQYF. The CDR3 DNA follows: TGTGCCAGCAGGTCTACGGGTGGCTCCATTCAGTACTTC. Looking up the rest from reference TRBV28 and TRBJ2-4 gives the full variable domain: DVKVTQSSRYLVKRTGEKVFLECVQDMDHENMFWYRQDPGLGLRLIYFSYDVKMKEKGDIPEGYSVSREKKERFSLILESASTNQTSMYLCASRSTGGSIQYFGAGTRLSVL.